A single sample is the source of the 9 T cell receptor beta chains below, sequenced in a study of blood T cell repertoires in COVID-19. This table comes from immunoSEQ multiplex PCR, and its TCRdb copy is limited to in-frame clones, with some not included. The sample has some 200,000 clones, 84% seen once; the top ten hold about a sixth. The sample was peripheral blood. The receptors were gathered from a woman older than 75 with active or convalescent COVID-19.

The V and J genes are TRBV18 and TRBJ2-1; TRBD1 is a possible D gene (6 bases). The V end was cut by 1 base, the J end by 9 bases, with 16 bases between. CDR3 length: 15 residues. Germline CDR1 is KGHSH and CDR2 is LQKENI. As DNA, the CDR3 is TGTGCCAGCTCACCACAGGGACACCCTACGAGTGAGCAGTTCTTC. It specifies CASSPQGHPTSEQFF.

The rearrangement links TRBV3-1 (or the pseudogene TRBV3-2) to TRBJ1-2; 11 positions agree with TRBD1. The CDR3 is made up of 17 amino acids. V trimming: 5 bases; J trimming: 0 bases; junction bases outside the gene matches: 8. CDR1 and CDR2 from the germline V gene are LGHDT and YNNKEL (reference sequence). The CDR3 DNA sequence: TGTGCCAGCAGCAAACCGGGACAGGGGGTCTCTAACTATGGCTACACCTTC. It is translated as CASSKPGQGVSNYGYTF.

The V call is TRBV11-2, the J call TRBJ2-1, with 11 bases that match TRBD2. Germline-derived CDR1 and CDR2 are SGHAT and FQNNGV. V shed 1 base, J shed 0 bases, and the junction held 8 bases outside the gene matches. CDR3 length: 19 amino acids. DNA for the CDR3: TGTGCCAGCAGCTTAGTGTCTAGCGGGGGGACCCGCTCCTACAATGAGCAGTTCTTC. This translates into CASSLVSSGGTRSYNEQFF.

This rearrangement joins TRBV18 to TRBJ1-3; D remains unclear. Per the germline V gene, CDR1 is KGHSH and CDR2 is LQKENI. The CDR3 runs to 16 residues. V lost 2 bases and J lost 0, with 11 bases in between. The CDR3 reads CASSPSSTGSGNTIYF. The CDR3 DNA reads TGTGCCAGCTCACCATCCTCGACTGGCTCTGGAAACACCATATATTTT. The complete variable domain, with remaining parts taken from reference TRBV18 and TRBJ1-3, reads NAGVMQNPRHLVRRRGQEARLRCSPMKGHSHVYWYRQLPEEGLKFMVYLQKENIIDESGMPKERFSAEFPKEGPSILRIQQVVRGDSAAYFCASSPSSTGSGNTIYFGEGSWLTVV.

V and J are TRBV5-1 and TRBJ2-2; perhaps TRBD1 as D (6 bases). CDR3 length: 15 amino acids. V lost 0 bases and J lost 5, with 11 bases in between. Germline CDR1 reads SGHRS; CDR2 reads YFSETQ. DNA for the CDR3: TGCGCCAGCAGCTTGGACGGTCAGGGGACCGGGGAGCTGTTTTTT. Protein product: CASSLDGQGTGELFF. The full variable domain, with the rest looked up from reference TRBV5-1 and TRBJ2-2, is KAGVTQTPRYLIKTRGQQVTLSCSPISGHRSVSWYQQTPGQGLQFLFEYFSETQRNKGNFPGRFSGRQFSNSRSEMNVSTLELGDSALYLCASSLDGQGTGELFFGEGSRLTVL.

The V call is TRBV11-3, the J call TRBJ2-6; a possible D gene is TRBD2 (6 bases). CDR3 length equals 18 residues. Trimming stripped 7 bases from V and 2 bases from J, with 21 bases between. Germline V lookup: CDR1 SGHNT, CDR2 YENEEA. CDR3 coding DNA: TGTGCCAGCAACTCCGCGGGACTCCCAGGAGCTGGGGCCAACGTCCTGACTTTC. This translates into CASNSAGLPGAGANVLTF. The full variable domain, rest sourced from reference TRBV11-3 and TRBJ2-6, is EAGVVQSPRYKIIEKKQPVAFWCNPISGHNTLYWYLQNLGQGPELLIRYENEEAVDDSQLPKDRFSAERLKGVDSTLKIQPAELGDSAVYLCASNSAGLPGAGANVLTFGAGSRLTVL.

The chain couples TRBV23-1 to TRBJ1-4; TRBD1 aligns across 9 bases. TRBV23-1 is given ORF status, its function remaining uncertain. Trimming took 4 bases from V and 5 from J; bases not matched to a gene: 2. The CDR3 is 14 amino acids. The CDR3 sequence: CASSRTGANEKLFF. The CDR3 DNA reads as TGCGCCAGCAGTCGGACAGGGGCCAATGAAAAACTGTTTTTT.

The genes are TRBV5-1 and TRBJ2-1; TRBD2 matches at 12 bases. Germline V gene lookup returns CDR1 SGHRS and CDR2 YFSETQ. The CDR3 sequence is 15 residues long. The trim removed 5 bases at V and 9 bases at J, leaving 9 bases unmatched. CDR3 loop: CASRGLAGSKSEQFF. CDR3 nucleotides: TGCGCCAGCAGAGGACTAGCGGGGAGTAAATCTGAGCAGTTCTTC.

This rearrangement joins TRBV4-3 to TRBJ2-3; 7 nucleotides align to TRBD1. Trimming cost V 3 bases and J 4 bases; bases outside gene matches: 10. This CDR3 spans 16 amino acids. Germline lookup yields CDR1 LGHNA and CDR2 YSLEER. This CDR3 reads CASSQRGQVYADTQYF. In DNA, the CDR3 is TGCGCCAGCAGCCAGAGAGGACAGGTTTATGCAGATACGCAGTATTTT.